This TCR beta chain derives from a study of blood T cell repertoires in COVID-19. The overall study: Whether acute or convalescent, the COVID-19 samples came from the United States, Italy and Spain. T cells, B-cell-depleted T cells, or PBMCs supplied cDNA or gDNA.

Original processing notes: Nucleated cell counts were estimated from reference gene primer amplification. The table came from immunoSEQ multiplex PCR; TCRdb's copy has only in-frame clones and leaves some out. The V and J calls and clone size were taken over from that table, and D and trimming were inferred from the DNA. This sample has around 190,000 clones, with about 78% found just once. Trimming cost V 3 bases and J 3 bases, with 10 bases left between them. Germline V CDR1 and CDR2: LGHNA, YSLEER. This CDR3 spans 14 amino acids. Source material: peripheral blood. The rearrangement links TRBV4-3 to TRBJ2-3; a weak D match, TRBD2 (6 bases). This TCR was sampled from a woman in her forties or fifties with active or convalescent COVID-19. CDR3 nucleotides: TGCGCCAGCAGCCAGCTAGCGAAGACAGATACGCAGTATTTT. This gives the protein CASSQLAKTDTQYF.